The 9 T cell receptor beta chains reported below all come from one sample, sequenced in a study of radiotherapy plus CTLA-4 blockade in lung cancer. Data came from immunoSEQ multiplex PCR; TCRdb stores just in-frame clones and leaves some out. The table includes 86,000 or so clones, about 79% detected once. The sequencing used peripheral blood, collected from a patient treated with radiotherapy plus ipilimumab. These receptors were obtained from a human donor with non-small cell lung cancer who had a partial response to radiotherapy plus ipilimumab. Some clones in this sample may be carry-over from other donors' samples.

The gene calls are TRBV7-8 and TRBJ1-2; TRBD1 is a possible D gene (5 bases). The CDR3 is 14 amino acids. V was pared by 3 bases and J by 4 bases, with 12 bases between. Germline V CDR1 and CDR2: SGHVS, FQNEAQ. Here the CDR3 reads CASSFVGGGYGYTF. CDR3 in DNA: TGTGCCAGCAGCTTCGTGGGGGGAGGCTATGGCTACACCTTC.

The chain links TRBV30 to TRBJ2-1, with TRBD2 as a possible D gene (6 bases). CDR1 and CDR2 from the germline V gene are GTSNPN and SVGIG (reference sequence). V lost 0 bases, J lost 0 bases, and 9 bases lay in between. The CDR3 has 15 residues. The CDR3: CAWSVRGSSYNEQFF. CDR3 sequence (DNA): TGTGCCTGGAGTGTTCGGGGGAGCTCCTACAATGAGCAGTTCTTC. Full variable domain (remainder filled in from reference TRBV30 and TRBJ2-1): SQTIHQWPATLVQPVGSPLSLECTVEGTSNPNLYWYRQAAGRGLQLLFYSVGIGQISSEVPQNLSASRPQDRQFILSSKKLLLSDSGFYLCAWSVRGSSYNEQFFGPGTRLTVL.

The J gene is TRBJ2-3, the V gene TRBV19, with 11 bases aligning to TRBD1. The ends lost 10 bases at V and 3 bases at J; junction bases unmatched: 3. The germline CDR1 and CDR2 sequences are LNHDA and SQIVND (reference sequence). This CDR3 is built from 13 residues. CDR3 region: CATRDRGTDTQYF. The CDR3 DNA sequence: TGTGCCACCCGGGACAGGGGGACAGATACGCAGTATTTT.

The rearrangement uses TRBV27 and TRBJ1-1, with 8 bases fitting TRBD1. This CDR3 is 14 amino acids long. In germline, CDR1 is MNHEY, CDR2 SMNVEV (reference sequence). J gave up 5 bases and V 4 bases, and 6 bases lay outside the gene matches. CDR3 loop: CASSSGGSYTEAFF. As DNA, the CDR3 is TGTGCCAGCAGTTCAGGGGGCTCTTATACTGAAGCTTTCTTT.

The J gene is TRBJ2-1, the V gene TRBV20-1; D not certain. The CDR3 loop spans 10 amino acids. From germline, CDR1 is DFQATT and CDR2 SNEGSKA (reference sequence). The V and J ends lost 4 bases and 4 bases respectively, with 2 bases between them. The DNA for the CDR3 is TGCAGTGCTACATACAATGAGCAGTTCTTC. Its translation: CSATYNEQFF.

CDR3 DNA: TGCAGCGTTCCGAGAATCCCTGACAGGGGAGCTTTCTTT. It encodes CSVPRIPDRGAFF. The J gene is TRBJ1-1, the V gene TRBV29-1, with 8 bases matching TRBD1. From germline, CDR1 is SQVTM and CDR2 ANQGSEA. J lost 10 bases, V lost 5 bases, and 12 bases had no gene match. This CDR3 contains 13 residues.

The V call is TRBV5-8, the J call TRBJ2-4; possible D gene TRBD2, 6 bases. V dropped 1 base and J dropped 7 bases, with 9 bases sitting between them. This CDR3 is built from 13 residues. Germline lookup yields CDR1 SGHTS and CDR2 YDEGEE. CDR3 region: CASSLNRGNIQYF. The CDR3 region has the DNA TGTGCCAGCAGCTTGAACCGGGGGAACATTCAGTACTTC.

This sequence joins TRBV28 and TRBJ1-1, with 7 bases matching TRBD1. The CDR3 loop spans 13 amino acids. Germline V gene data show CDR1 as MDHEN and CDR2 as SYDVKM. V was clipped by 8 bases and J by 0 bases; unmatched bases: 3. This CDR3 is CASQGVMNTEAFF. CDR3 sequence (DNA): TGTGCCAGCCAGGGGGTTATGAACACTGAAGCTTTCTTT.

V gene TRBV19 combines with J gene TRBJ2-2; weak D call: TRBD1 (6 bases). This CDR3 has 14 residues. Looked up from germline, CDR1 is LNHDA and CDR2 is SQIVND (reference sequence). Trimming removed 4 bases at V and 2 bases at J, with 8 bases between. This chain's CDR3 is CASSRQANTGELFF. The CDR3 DNA reads TGTGCCAGTAGTAGACAGGCAAACACCGGGGAGCTGTTTTTT.